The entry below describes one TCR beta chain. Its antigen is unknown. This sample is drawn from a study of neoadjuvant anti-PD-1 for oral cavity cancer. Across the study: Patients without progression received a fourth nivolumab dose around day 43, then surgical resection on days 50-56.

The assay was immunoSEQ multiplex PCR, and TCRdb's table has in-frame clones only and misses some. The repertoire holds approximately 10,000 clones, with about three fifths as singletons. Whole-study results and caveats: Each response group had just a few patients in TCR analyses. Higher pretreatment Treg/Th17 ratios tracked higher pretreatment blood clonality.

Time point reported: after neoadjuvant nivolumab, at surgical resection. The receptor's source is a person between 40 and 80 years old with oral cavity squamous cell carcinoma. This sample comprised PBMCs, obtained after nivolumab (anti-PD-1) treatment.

The CDR3 reads CASSLSFGGEKLFF. CDR3 bases: TGTGCCAGCAGCTTATCTTTCGGGGGTGAAAAACTGTTTTTT. V gene TRBV7-2 combines with J gene TRBJ1-4, with a possible D match to TRBD1 (5 bases). The V end lost 2 bases, the J end lost 7 bases, and 11 bases lay between the germline ends. Looked up from germline, CDR1 is SGHTA and CDR2 is FQGNSA. This CDR3 has 14 amino acids. Using reference TRBV7-2 and TRBJ1-4 for the parts outside the CDR3, the full variable domain is GAGVSQSPSNKVTEKGKDVELRCDPISGHTALYWYRQSLGQGLEFLIYFQGNSAPDKSGLPSDRFSAERTGGSVSTLTIQRTQQEDSAVYLCASSLSFGGEKLFFGSGTQLSVL.